This T cell receptor beta chain emerged from a study of metastatic and nonmetastatic thyroid tumors. Study-wide results and limits: Significantly higher TCR beta diversity was reportedly seen in malignant thyroid tumors than benign nodules, in blood and tumor.

With MiXCR, TCRdb reprocessed the PCR reads. In the table there are 12,000 or so clones, 30% to 35% of which are singletons. All patients were treatment-naive before thyroid surgery. The CDR3 covers 16 residues. Germline V gives CDR1 LGHNA, CDR2 YNFKEQ. The ends were cut back, 3 bases at V and 0 bases at J, with 12 bases in the middle. This clone qualifies as medium-sized. Antigen: not known. This clonotype was obtained from a female donor with papillary thyroid cancer or a benign thyroid nodule (not recorded which). Some clones in this sample may be carry-over from other donors' samples. Sequencing was done on a sample of tumor tissue. The chain joins TRBV4-2 to TRBJ1-3; D gene ambiguous. CDR3 in amino acids: CASSQSDGTSGNTIYF. The CDR3 region has the DNA TGTGCCAGCAGCCAGAGTGACGGCACCTCTGGAAACACCATATATTTT.